The 14 T cell receptor beta chains below all came from one sample that was sequenced in a study of T cells in Graves' hyperthyroidism and ophthalmopathy. Researchers took RNA transcripts and amplified the TCR beta CDR3 regions from them. HTBI primers were the set used in a first-round RT-PCR of the TCR CDR3. TCRdb re-called the multiplex PCR reads through MiXCR, storing one row per CDR3 protein. This sample has almost 500,000 distinct CDR3 sequences, with 20% to 25% found just once. The sample consisted of blood. These receptor sequences come from a woman in her seventies with Graves' ophthalmopathy.

The rearrangement uses TRBV30 and TRBJ1-2; D not resolved. Germline values: CDR1 GTSNPN, CDR2 SVGIG (reference sequence). The CDR3 has 11 amino acids. Between the trimmed V and J ends, which lost 6 bases and 4 bases, there was a span of 9 bases. The CDR3 sequence is CACTESYGYTF. The CDR3 region has the DNA TGTGCCTGTACGGAGAGCTATGGCTACACCTTC.

This clonotype was counted a few times. V usage is TRBV12-3 or TRBV12-4 and J usage is TRBJ1-5, with a tentative D call TRBD1 (5 bases). The CDR3 totals 15 residues. Trimming cost V 5 bases and J 0 bases, with 11 bases left between them. The CDR3 loop reads CASSHGGHSNQPQHF. The DNA for the CDR3 is TGTGCCAGCAGTCACGGAGGACATAGCAATCAGCCCCAGCATTTT.

This clonotype has only a few counts. This rearrangement joins TRBV11-2 to TRBJ2-2, with D perhaps assigned TRBD1 or TRBD2 (5 bases each). Trimming removed 11 bases from V and 9 bases from J, with 13 bases in between. Germline CDR1 is SGHAT and CDR2 is FQNNGV. The CDR3 covers 11 residues. CDR3 in amino acids: CAWGTPRELFF. CDR3 coding DNA: TGTGCCTGGGGGACCCCAAGGGAGCTGTTTTTT.

This clonotype was detected only a few times. This chain connects TRBV7-8 to TRBJ2-5; 14 positions match TRBD2. CDR1 SGHVS and CDR2 FQNEAQ come from the germline V gene. V trimming: 4 bases; J trimming: 2 bases; junction bases outside the gene matches: 12. This CDR3 region has 19 residues. In DNA, the CDR3 is TGTGCCAGCAGCTCCATGACTAGCGGGAGGGTTGGGGGGCAAGAGACCCAGTACTTC. This sequence encodes CASSSMTSGRVGGQETQYF.

This clonotype turned up a few times. This chain connects TRBV10-3 to TRBJ2-1; the D gene is possibly TRBD1 (5 bases). The V gene lost 6 bases and the J gene lost 8 bases, with 11 bases spanning the gap. This CDR3 has 12 residues. Germline V gives CDR1 ENHRY, CDR2 SYGVKD. The CDR3 region has the DNA TGTGCCATCAGAGGGGAAGGGGATGAGCAGTTCTTC. Protein: CAIRGEGDEQFF.

This clonotype showed up many times. J is TRBJ1-1 and V is TRBV3-1, with D perhaps matching TRBD1 (6 bases). Germline-derived CDR1 and CDR2 are LGHDT and YNNKEL (reference sequence). Trimming shortened V by 4 bases and J by 0 bases, and 15 bases separated the two germline ends. This CDR3 is built from 16 residues. This chain's CDR3 is CASSLAGTLMNTEAFF. CDR3 bases: TGTGCCAGCAGCCTTGCCGGGACACTGATGAACACTGAAGCTTTCTTT.

This clonotype showed up many times. The chain is built from TRBV7-3 and TRBJ2-3; 12 bases are shared with TRBD2. V shed 3 bases, J shed 4 bases, and the junction held 5 bases outside the gene matches. The CDR3 length is 16 residues. CDR1 and CDR2 (germline): SGHTA, FQGTGA. The CDR3 spells CASSLTSGSRADTQYF. In DNA form, the CDR3 reads TGTGCCAGCAGCTTGACTAGCGGGAGTCGGGCAGATACGCAGTATTTT.

V is TRBV2 and J is TRBJ1-4; 7 bases map to TRBD1. This CDR3 is 14 amino acids long. Germline V gene data show CDR1 as SNHLY and CDR2 as FYNNEI. V lost 3 bases, J lost 7 bases, and 5 bases stayed unmatched. The CDR3 region has the DNA TGTGCCAGCAGTGAGCTCAGGGGGGGTGAAAAACTGTTTTTT. Translation gives CASSELRGGEKLFF.

This clonotype showed up just once. A much more abundant neighbour one base away suggests this may be a read error. This rearrangement joins TRBV28 to TRBJ2-2, with D possibly being TRBD1 (5 bases). V was clipped by 3 bases and J by 4 bases, with 12 bases between them. This CDR3 spans 15 amino acids. Germline V gene sequence: CDR1 MDHEN, CDR2 SYDVKM. The CDR3 bases are TGTGCCAGCAGTTTGGCAGCAGGGCCCACCGGGGAGCTGTTTTTT. Translated, it gives CASSLAAGPTGELFF.

The sample holds a few counts of this clonotype. This chain connects TRBV30 to TRBJ2-2; no firm D call. The germline gives CDR1 GTSNPN, CDR2 SVGIG (reference sequence). V lost 3 bases, J lost 3 bases, and 5 bases lay in between. There are 12 residues in the CDR3. The CDR3 DNA follows: TGTGCCTGGAGACCGTACACCGGGGAGCTGTTTTTT. Its translation is CAWRPYTGELFF.

V is TRBV3-1 and J is TRBJ2-2, with TRBD2 as a possible D gene (5 bases). Germline CDR1 is LGHDT and CDR2 is YNNKEL (reference sequence). CDR3 size: 13 residues. V was shortened by 1 base and J by 7 bases, with 7 bases between the two germline ends. In nucleotides, the CDR3 is TGTGCCAGCAGCCAAGTTGGGAGCGGGGAGCTGTTTTTT. It is translated as CASSQVGSGELFF.

The genes are TRBV27 and TRBJ1-5; 10 bases align to TRBD1. Germline values: CDR1 MNHEY, CDR2 SMNVEV (reference sequence). After removal of 4 bases from V and 10 bases from J, the junction contained 7 bases not matched to a gene. This CDR3 has 14 residues. The CDR3 coding sequence is TGTGCCAGCAGTTGGGGGACAGGGGAAACTCCCCAGCATTTT. This codes for CASSWGTGETPQHF.

This clonotype appeared a few times. The genes are TRBV12-3 or TRBV12-4 and TRBJ2-1; 8 bases map to TRBD2. V shed 2 bases and J 3 bases; nucleotides not matched to a gene: 6. The CDR3 extends over 16 amino acids. The CDR3 loop is CASSLIRLASYNEQFF. DNA of the CDR3: TGTGCCAGCAGTTTAATTAGACTAGCGAGCTACAATGAGCAGTTCTTC.

The CDR3 sequence: CASNPGTPTYEQYF. CDR3 bases: TGTGCCAGCAACCCCGGGACACCAACCTACGAGCAGTACTTC. The rearrangement joins TRBV9 to TRBJ2-7; maybe TRBD1 (6 bases). This CDR3 is built from 14 residues. V was shortened by 6 bases and J by 2 bases, with 15 bases between the two germline ends. Germline loops: CDR1 SGDLS, CDR2 YYNGEE.